A single sample is the source of the 10 T cell receptor beta chains below, sequenced in a study of T cells in Graves' hyperthyroidism and ophthalmopathy. Amplified TCR beta CDR3 regions came from RNA transcripts. Using the HTBI primer set, a first-round RT-PCR was run on the TCR CDR3. TCRdb analysed the multiplex PCR reads with MiXCR anew, one entry per CDR3 protein. The sample shows nearly 600,000 distinct CDR3 sequences, approximately 15% of them seen only once. The material sequenced was blood. Every receptor here comes from a woman under 40 with Graves' hyperthyroidism that later progressed to Graves' ophthalmopathy.

This clonotype was seen ten or more times. The V call is TRBV12-3 or TRBV12-4, the J call TRBJ2-2, with D uncertain. This CDR3 region has 15 residues. Trimming cost V 6 bases and J 0 bases, with 11 bases left between them. This CDR3 reads CASSLGRPNTGELFF. The CDR3, as DNA: TGTGCCAGCAGCCTAGGGCGCCCGAACACCGGGGAGCTGTTTTTT.

In its sample, this clonotype was seen many times. The chain has TRBV11-2 and TRBJ2-1, with 7 bases matching TRBD2. Germline CDR1 is SGHAT and CDR2 is FQNNGV. The CDR3 spans 15 residues. J was trimmed by 2 bases and V by 5 bases; bases with no gene match: 6. The CDR3 spells CASSQEGTTYNEQFF. Here the CDR3 DNA reads TGTGCCAGCAGCCAAGAGGGGACTACCTACAATGAGCAGTTCTTC. Complete variable domain (other parts from reference TRBV11-2 and TRBJ2-1): EAGVAQSPRYKIIEKRQSVAFWCNPISGHATLYWYQQILGQGPKLLIQFQNNGVVDDSQLPKDRFSAERLKGVDSTLKIQPAKLEDSAVYLCASSQEGTTYNEQFFGPGTRLTVL.

The table lists this clonotype with many counts. The V gene is TRBV12-3 or TRBV12-4, the J gene TRBJ1-5; D is uncertain. Trimming stripped 3 bases from V and 2 bases from J, with 8 bases between. The CDR3 has 14 residues. The CDR3 reads CASSFPGGNQPQHF. Here the CDR3 DNA reads TGTGCCAGCAGTTTCCCGGGAGGCAATCAGCCCCAGCATTTT.

This clonotype was counted at least ten times. V usage is TRBV18 and J usage is TRBJ1-1; TRBD1 matches at 7 bases. J lost 8 bases, V lost 5 bases, and 11 bases had no gene match. The CDR3 runs to 14 residues. Germline V gene lookup returns CDR1 KGHSH and CDR2 LQKENI. The CDR3 bases are TGTGCCAGCTCAACGACAGGGTCACTGGAAGAAGCTTTCTTT. This encodes CASSTTGSLEEAFF. The variable domain in full, completed from reference TRBV18 and TRBJ1-1, reads NAGVMQNPRHLVRRRGQEARLRCSPMKGHSHVYWYRQLPEEGLKFMVYLQKENIIDESGMPKERFSAEFPKEGPSILRIQQVVRGDSAAYFCASSTTGSLEEAFFGQGTRLTVV.

As regards this clonotype: Given a much more abundant clone one base away, this may be a read error. The rearrangement uses TRBV30 and TRBJ1-5, with a weak D call TRBD1 (5 bases). This CDR3 is 15 amino acids long. CDR1 is GTSNPN and CDR2 is SVGIG in the germline V gene (reference sequence). The DNA of the CDR3 is TGTGCCTGGAGCTGGGGGACTTCAGGCAATAAGCCCCAGCATTTT. Residues: CAWSWGTSGNKPQHF.

The V and J genes are TRBV11-2 and TRBJ2-5, with D possibly TRBD1 on 5 matching bases. Germline assignment: CDR1 SGHAT and CDR2 FQNNGV. This CDR3 spans 15 amino acids. The V gene lost 1 base and the J gene lost 1 base, with 10 bases spanning the gap. In nucleotides, the CDR3 is TGTGCCAGCAGCTTAGTGGGGCAGCCCCAAGAGACCCAGTACTTC. Translated: CASSLVGQPQETQYF.

This clonotype was found many times. The V call is TRBV24-1, the J call TRBJ1-5; a weak D match, TRBD1 (6 bases). The CDR3 covers 16 residues. Germline assignment: CDR1 KGHDR and CDR2 SFDVKD. The V and J ends lost 2 bases and 0 bases respectively, with 10 bases between them. The CDR3 loop reads CATSDSGQYSNQPQHF. CDR3 DNA sequence: TGTGCCACCAGTGATTCGGGACAATATAGCAATCAGCCCCAGCATTTT.

This clonotype has just a few counts. Since a much larger clone is just one base distant, this may be a read error. This chain joins TRBV10-3 and TRBJ1-2; D gene unclear. V gave up 11 bases and J gave up 3 bases, with 13 bases separating them. This CDR3 contains 12 residues. Germline CDR1 and CDR2: ENHRY and SYGVKD. CDR3 sequence (DNA): TGTGCCTCCAGCCAGGTTGACTATGGCTACACCTTC. Its translation: CASSQVDYGYTF.

In this sample, this clonotype turned up a few times. The V call is TRBV18, the J call TRBJ1-1; the D gene is possibly TRBD1 (6 bases). This CDR3 comprises 16 residues. Trimming pared 1 base from V and 5 bases from J, leaving 17 bases between. Germline CDR1 is KGHSH and CDR2 is LQKENI. The CDR3 nucleotides read TGTGCCAGCTCACCACAGTCACCAAGGACAGATACTGAAGCTTTCTTT. This translates into CASSPQSPRTDTEAFF.

This clonotype was seen a few times. The chain has TRBV9 and TRBJ1-5; no firm D call. The CDR3 runs to 14 residues. V shed 0 bases and J shed 6 bases, with 10 bases lying between them. CDR1 and CDR2 (germline): SGDLS, YYNGEE. The CDR3 DNA is TGTGCCAGCAGCGTAGGACTATCGGGTCAGCCCCAGCATTTT. Amino acids: CASSVGLSGQPQHF.